This T cell receptor (beta chain) is from a study of lymphopenia after photon versus proton radiotherapy. Study conclusions and caveats: Photon-treated patients lost naive T cells and TCR diversity; proton-treated stayed stable. In patients who died, overall survival fell as post-nadir TCR diversity dropped more. Oligoclonal CD8+ Temra expansion after nadir drove photon patients' diversity drop.

Clones were read by immunoSEQ multiplex PCR, and TCRdb kept only the in-frame ones, dropping some. The sample has approximately 150,000 clones, more than 85% seen once. On this clone itself: Its matching antigen is unknown.

This TCR came from a man aged 50 to 59 with gastric cancer. Sequenced material: peripheral blood, taken from a patient treated with photon-based radiotherapy.

CDR3: CASSKTSGSNTGELFF. CDR3 DNA: TGTGCCAGCAGCAAAACTAGCGGGAGTAACACCGGGGAGCTGTTTTTT. The J gene is TRBJ2-2, the V gene TRBV11-2, with 11 bases identical to TRBD2. Germline V gives CDR1 SGHAT, CDR2 FQNNGV. V was clipped by 5 bases and J by 2 bases; unmatched bases: 4. This CDR3 is 16 amino acids long.